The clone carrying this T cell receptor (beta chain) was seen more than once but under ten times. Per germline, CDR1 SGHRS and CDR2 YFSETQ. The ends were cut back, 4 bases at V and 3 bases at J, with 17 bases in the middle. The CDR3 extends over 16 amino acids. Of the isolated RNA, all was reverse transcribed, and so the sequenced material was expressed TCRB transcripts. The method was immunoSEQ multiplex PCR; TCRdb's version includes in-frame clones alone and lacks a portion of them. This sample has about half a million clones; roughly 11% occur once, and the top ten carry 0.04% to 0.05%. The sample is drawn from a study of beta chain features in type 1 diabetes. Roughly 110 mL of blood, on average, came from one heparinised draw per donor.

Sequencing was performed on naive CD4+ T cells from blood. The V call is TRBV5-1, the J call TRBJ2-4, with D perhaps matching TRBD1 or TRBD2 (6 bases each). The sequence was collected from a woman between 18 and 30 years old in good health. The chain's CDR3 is CASSPGAQLDKNIQYF. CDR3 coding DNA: TGCGCCAGCAGCCCGGGGGCCCAGTTAGACAAAAACATTCAGTACTTC.